These 4 T cell receptor beta chains share one sample of origin, sequenced in a study of blood T cells in healthy people across ages. The authors ran a second PCR of roughly 6 to 12 cycles using a sample-barcoded 5' primer and a J-beta primer mix. MiXCR, run by TCRdb on the 5' RACE reads, gives a single entry per CDR3 protein. The table has about 580,000 distinct CDR3 sequences, 40% to 55% seen once. The sequenced sample consisted of blood. These receptors originate from a man older than 75 in good health.

J is TRBJ2-7 and V is TRBV5-4; no clear D. The CDR3 length is 13 residues. Germline-derived CDR1 and CDR2 are SGHNT and YYREEE (reference sequence). Deletions cut 4 bases from V and 5 bases from J, with 13 bases between. In DNA form, the CDR3 reads TGTGCCAGCAGCACAGCCAGGATTAACGAGCAGTACTTC. Protein: CASSTARINEQYF.

This clonotype occurred a few times. The chain has TRBV5-1 and TRBJ1-1; possibly TRBD1 for D (6 bases). Trimming cost V 4 bases and J 0 bases, with 19 bases left between them. Germline V gene data show CDR1 as SGHRS and CDR2 as YFSETQ. The CDR3 has 17 residues. The CDR3 is CASSDTGSRLMNTEAFF. The CDR3 DNA follows: TGCGCCAGCAGCGATACAGGGAGCAGATTAATGAACACTGAAGCTTTCTTT.

V and J are TRBV29-1 and TRBJ1-6; D unresolved. The CDR3 loop spans 13 amino acids. Germline assignment: CDR1 SQVTM and CDR2 ANQGSEA. The germline V and J ends were trimmed by 5 bases and 10 bases, with 15 bases remaining between them. CDR3 sequence (DNA): TGCAGCGTTTATATTCGAGATGGGTCACCCCTCCACTTT. Translating it yields CSVYIRDGSPLHF.

The sample holds a few counts of this clonotype. The rearrangement joins TRBV29-1 to TRBJ2-3; D is possibly TRBD2 (6 bases). Germline-derived CDR1 and CDR2 are SQVTM and ANQGSEA. The CDR3 runs to 12 residues. The CDR3 DNA is TGCAGTAATAGCGGCGGCACAGATACGCAGTATTTT. Translated, it gives CSNSGGTDTQYF.